This paragraph covers one TCR beta chain sequence. Its specificity is unknown. Germline CDR1 SGHTA, CDR2 FQGNSA. This CDR3 comprises 14 residues. With 1 base removed from V and 2 bases from J, the gap between germline ends came to 9 bases. The data derive from a study of cytomegalovirus exposure and HLA in healthy donors. General study points: The number of N-insertions in an Asian-associated ancestry cluster was reportedly below the 666-donor mean in a later analysis.

The PCR was carried out with 60 Vbeta primers and 13 Jbeta primers. The repertoire was sequenced with immunoSEQ multiplex PCR; TCRdb's copy has only in-frame clones and lacks some. Here the sample spans more than 110,000 clones, about 80% being singletons. The clonotype originates from a male donor in good health and CMV-seronegative. V and J are TRBV7-2 and TRBJ2-7, with D maybe TRBD2 (5 bases). Input material: PBMCs. The CDR3 protein is CASSLDGSPYEQYF. In DNA form, the CDR3 reads TGTGCCAGCAGCTTAGATGGGAGCCCCTACGAGCAGTACTTC.